The 25 T cell receptor beta chains in this list originate from one sample, sequenced in a study of shared clonotypes between healthy human individuals. Using immunoSEQ multiplex PCR, the repertoire was profiled, and TCRdb retains in-frame clones only, with some absent. The sample includes about 680,000 clones, about 90% of them seen just once. Naive CD8 cells, CD45RO-negative and positively selected for CCR7, excluded terminally differentiated effector memory CD45RA+ cells. Material: naive CD8+ T cells sorted from blood. The receptors stem from a man younger than 40 in good health.

This clone was seen just once. The chain combines TRBV6-6 with TRBJ2-7, with D possibly TRBD1 on 5 matching bases. The CDR3 is made up of 14 amino acids. Germline CDR1 MNHNY, CDR2 SVGAGI (reference sequence). Trimming left V 7 bases short and J 2 bases short, with 15 bases between. The CDR3 DNA is TGTGCCAGCACCAACGTTGGGGCAACCTACGAGCAGTACTTC. Translation gives CASTNVGATYEQYF.

This rearrangement joins TRBV27 to TRBJ2-7, with 8 positions matching TRBD1. Germline CDR1 and CDR2: MNHEY and SMNVEV (reference sequence). This CDR3 is built from 13 residues. Trimming cost V 5 bases and J 4 bases; bases outside gene matches: 4. The CDR3 nucleotides read TGTGCCAGCAGTCAGGGGGCCATATACGAGCAGTACTTC. Translated, it gives CASSQGAIYEQYF.

This chain uses TRBV29-1 with TRBJ2-3; 9 bases match TRBD1. CDR1 and CDR2 from the germline V gene are SQVTM and ANQGSEA. CDR3 size: 14 residues. Trimming at V came to 5 bases and at J to 3 bases, leaving 6 bases not matched to a gene. The CDR3 loop is CSVPDRGRTDTQYF. DNA of the CDR3: TGCAGCGTTCCGGACAGGGGCAGGACAGATACGCAGTATTTT.

In its sample, this clone was seen a few times. Different DNA sequences within this sample yield the same CDR3. This chain joins TRBV28 and TRBJ2-7, with a tentative D call TRBD2 (6 bases). The ends were cut back, 3 bases at V and 2 bases at J, with 14 bases in the middle. The CDR3 loop spans 15 amino acids. CDR1 and CDR2 (germline): MDHEN, SYDVKM. The CDR3, as DNA: TGTGCCAGCAGTTTGGTCCGGGACTCTCCCTACGAGCAGTACTTC. Its translation is CASSLVRDSPYEQYF.

The table lists this clone with many counts. This specimen includes other DNA sequences encoding the same CDR3. This chain links TRBV28 with TRBJ2-2; D call uncertain. Germline V lookup: CDR1 MDHEN, CDR2 SYDVKM. The CDR3 consists of 12 residues. Between the trimmed V and J ends, which lost 6 bases and 6 bases, there was a span of 8 bases. The CDR3 loop reads CASSWSPGELFF. The CDR3 DNA is TGTGCCAGCAGCTGGAGCCCCGGGGAGCTGTTTTTT.

This clone turned up a few times. Other DNA sequences in this specimen translate into the identical CDR3. V and J are TRBV7-9 and TRBJ2-7; perhaps TRBD1 as D (6 bases). The V gene's germline CDR1 is SEHNR and CDR2 FQNEAQ (reference sequence). Deletions cut 5 bases from V and 1 base from J, with 9 bases between. The CDR3 covers 13 residues. Written as DNA, the CDR3 is TGTGCCAGCAGCCGCAGGGGTTCCTACGAGCAGTACTTC. It specifies CASSRRGSYEQYF.

This chain joins TRBV9 and TRBJ2-1, with 9 bases that match TRBD2. Trimming cost V 10 bases and J 4 bases; bases outside gene matches: 6. Germline CDR1 and CDR2: SGDLS and YYNGEE. CDR3 length: 13 residues. Written as DNA, the CDR3 is TGTGCCTCCGCGGCGGGAGGGTACAATGAGCAGTTCTTC. The encoded protein is CASAAGGYNEQFF.

The rearrangement joins TRBV6-1 to TRBJ1-3; D is possibly TRBD1 (6 bases). V lost 6 bases, J lost 2 bases, and 8 bases lay in between. The CDR3 runs to 13 residues. CDR1 and CDR2 from the germline V gene are MNHNS and SASEGT. CDR3 amino acids: CASRTGTGNTIYF. DNA of the CDR3: TGTGCCAGCAGAACAGGGACTGGAAACACCATATATTTT.

The J gene is TRBJ2-1, the V gene TRBV29-1; 9 bases are a match to TRBD2. Germline V gene lookup returns CDR1 SQVTM and CDR2 ANQGSEA. V lost 6 bases and J lost 7; bases outside the gene matches: 10. The length of the CDR3 is 14 residues. The CDR3 here is CSVSGTSSLNEQFF. In nucleotides, the CDR3 is TGCAGCGTGTCCGGGACTAGCAGTTTGAATGAGCAGTTCTTC.

This clone was recorded once. The V gene is TRBV27, the J gene TRBJ1-2; TRBD1 agrees at 7 bases. The CDR3 contains 15 residues. CDR1 is MNHEY and CDR2 is SMNVEV in the germline V gene (reference sequence). V lost 5 bases to trimming and J lost 8 bases; unmatched junction nucleotides: 14. CDR3 sequence: CASSPLRQGTWGYTF. The CDR3 nucleotides read TGTGCCAGCAGTCCCTTGAGACAGGGAACGTGGGGCTACACCTTC.

The rearrangement links TRBV7-2 to TRBJ1-3, with D unclear. Deletions cut 5 bases from V and 0 bases from J, with 8 bases between. Germline V lookup: CDR1 SGHTA, CDR2 FQGNSA. This CDR3 contains 14 residues. CDR3 region: CASSEPGSGNTIYF. The CDR3 bases are TGTGCCAGCAGCGAGCCGGGCTCTGGAAACACCATATATTTT.

This clone appeared a single time. V is TRBV4-2 and J is TRBJ2-2; D is unresolved. V lost 1 base and J 6 bases, leaving 9 bases between the germline ends. The CDR3 has 14 residues. Germline loops: CDR1 LGHNA, CDR2 YNFKEQ. The CDR3 reads CASSQGLMAGELFF. CDR3 coding DNA: TGTGCCAGCAGCCAAGGATTAATGGCCGGGGAGCTGTTTTTT.

J is TRBJ1-1 and V is TRBV5-6; no reliable D call. The CDR3 length is 14 residues. V lost 4 bases to trimming and J lost 4 bases, with 14 bases between them. CDR1 and CDR2 from the germline V gene are SGHDT and YYEEEE. The chain's CDR3 is CASSPTDPSTEAFF. The CDR3 coding sequence is TGTGCCAGCAGCCCCACGGATCCAAGCACTGAAGCTTTCTTT.

The chain recombines TRBV10-3 with TRBJ2-2; 13 nucleotides align to TRBD2. J was trimmed by 0 bases and V by 8 bases; bases with no gene match: 3. The CDR3 is 16 residues long. Looked up from germline, CDR1 is ENHRY and CDR2 is SYGVKD. CDR3 loop: CAIGTSGRANTGELFF. CDR3 DNA sequence: TGTGCCATCGGTACTAGCGGGAGGGCGAACACCGGGGAGCTGTTTTTT.

V usage is TRBV15 and J usage is TRBJ1-4; TRBD1 might be the D (6 bases). Trimming took off 1 base at V and 3 bases at J, with 9 bases between the two ends. Germline CDR1 LNHNV, CDR2 YYDKDF (reference sequence). The CDR3 is 15 residues long. The CDR3 protein is CATSRAGAANEKLFF. The CDR3 DNA reads as TGTGCCACCAGCAGAGCGGGGGCGGCTAATGAAAAACTGTTTTTT.

The DNA of the CDR3 is TGTGCCAGCAGTTTTGAATATACGCAGTATTTT. It is translated as CASSFEYTQYF. This chain uses TRBV28 with TRBJ2-3; D is unresolved. Germline V CDR1 and CDR2: MDHEN, SYDVKM. With 3 bases removed from V and 7 bases from J, the gap between germline ends came to 5 bases. The CDR3 extends over 11 amino acids.

As to this clone: This sample also contains other DNA sequences that code for the same CDR3. This chain links TRBV29-1 with TRBJ2-5, with TRBD2 identical over 12 bases. Losses at the gene ends were 6 bases for V and 1 base for J; bases not matched to a gene: 3. Germline CDR1 is SQVTM and CDR2 is ANQGSEA. There are 14 residues in the CDR3. Written as DNA, the CDR3 is TGCAGCGTGGAGGGACTAGCGGGCCAAGAGACCCAGTACTTC. Its translation: CSVEGLAGQETQYF.

As for this clone: An end of the junction differs from the germline gene, which may be a read error. The CDR3 protein is CASREDRHTDTQYF. CDR3 DNA sequence: TGTGCCAGCAGAGAAGACAGGCACACAGATACGCAGTATTTT. The chain carries TRBV2 and TRBJ2-3; tentative D call: TRBD1 (6 bases). Germline CDR1 is SNHLY and CDR2 is FYNNEI. The CDR3 length is 14 residues.

This clone occurred once. V and J are TRBV27 and TRBJ1-2; unclear D gene. Trimming cost V 3 bases and J 0 bases, with 5 bases left between them. From germline, CDR1 is MNHEY and CDR2 SMNVEV (reference sequence). The CDR3 consists of 13 residues. CDR3 nucleotide sequence: TGTGCCAGCAGTTTCACGTCTAACTATGGCTACACCTTC. The encoded protein is CASSFTSNYGYTF.

This CDR3 is CASSYPPSWTGYEQYF. DNA for the CDR3: TGTGCCAGCAGTTACCCTCCATCCTGGACAGGATACGAGCAGTACTTC. The V call is TRBV6-6, the J call TRBJ2-7; TRBD1 matches at 7 bases. V trimming: 2 bases; J trimming: 4 bases; junction bases outside the gene matches: 11. This CDR3 region has 16 residues. Germline-derived CDR1 and CDR2 are MNHNY and SVGAGI (reference sequence).

This chain joins TRBV6-1 and TRBJ2-1; D is possibly TRBD2 (6 bases). Per germline, CDR1 MNHNS and CDR2 SASEGT. This CDR3 region has 16 residues. Trimming pared 2 bases from V and 3 bases from J, leaving 14 bases between. The CDR3 loop reads CASSELRGRGYNEQFF. The CDR3, as DNA: TGTGCCAGCAGTGAACTACGGGGGAGAGGCTACAATGAGCAGTTCTTC.

The V call is TRBV28, the J call TRBJ1-1; D gene uncertain. Germline V gives CDR1 MDHEN, CDR2 SYDVKM. The CDR3 runs to 12 residues. Trimming took off 7 bases at V and 7 bases at J, with 13 bases between the two ends. The CDR3 spells CASTPGPLEAFF. The CDR3 region has the DNA TGTGCCAGCACACCGGGCCCCCTTGAAGCTTTCTTT.

This clone was counted a few times. The chain has TRBV5-4 and TRBJ2-2, with unresolved D. This CDR3 comprises 13 residues. Per the germline V gene, CDR1 is SGHNT and CDR2 is YYREEE (reference sequence). The V end lost 3 bases, the J end lost 5 bases, and 8 bases lay between the germline ends. CDR3 nucleotides: TGTGCCAGCAGCTCATATGGAACCGGGGAGCTGTTTTTT. It is translated as CASSSYGTGELFF.

The J gene is TRBJ1-1, the V gene TRBV7-9; D may be TRBD1 (6 bases). The CDR3 has 16 amino acids. The V end lost 4 bases, the J end lost 4 bases, and 19 bases lay between the germline ends. The germline gives CDR1 SEHNR, CDR2 FQNEAQ (reference sequence). The CDR3 spells CASSSGTSLSGTEAFF. CDR3 in DNA: TGTGCCAGCAGCTCCGGGACAAGCCTGAGTGGCACTGAAGCTTTCTTT. The variable domain in full, with the rest retrieved from reference TRBV7-9 and TRBJ1-1, is DTGVSQNPRHKITKRGQNVTFRCDPISEHNRLYWYRQTLGQGPEFLTYFQNEAQLEKSRLLSDRFSAERPKGSFSTLEIQRTEQGDSAMYLCASSSGTSLSGTEAFFGQGTRLTVV.

The chain combines TRBV11-2 with TRBJ2-1, with D unresolved. The V gene's germline CDR1 is SGHAT and CDR2 FQNNGV. The CDR3 is 13 residues long. Trimming shortened V by 4 bases and J by 6 bases, and 10 bases separated the two germline ends. The CDR3 coding sequence is TGTGCCAGCAGCTCATCCAGTGGCAATGAGCAGTTCTTC. As protein: CASSSSSGNEQFF.